The entry below describes one T cell receptor beta chain. These data originate in a study of T cell changes during pregnancy in multiple sclerosis. Some clones are missing from TCRdb's copy, which holds only in-frame ones; the method was immunoSEQ multiplex PCR. The sample includes 90,000 to 95,000 clones, almost 95% of them seen just once. The CDR3 loop spans 15 amino acids. Trimming stripped 1 base from V and 3 bases from J, with 11 bases between. Germline-derived CDR1 and CDR2 are MGHRA and YSYEKL. The clonotype originates from a female donor with multiple sclerosis, enrolled in a pregnancy study. The V gene is TRBV4-1, the J gene TRBJ2-3; D is uncertain. The material was peripheral blood, obtained in the third trimester of pregnancy. CDR3 nucleotide sequence: TGCGCCAGCAGCCAAGTTCAAAGAGGAACAGATACGCAGTATTTT. As protein: CASSQVQRGTDTQYF.